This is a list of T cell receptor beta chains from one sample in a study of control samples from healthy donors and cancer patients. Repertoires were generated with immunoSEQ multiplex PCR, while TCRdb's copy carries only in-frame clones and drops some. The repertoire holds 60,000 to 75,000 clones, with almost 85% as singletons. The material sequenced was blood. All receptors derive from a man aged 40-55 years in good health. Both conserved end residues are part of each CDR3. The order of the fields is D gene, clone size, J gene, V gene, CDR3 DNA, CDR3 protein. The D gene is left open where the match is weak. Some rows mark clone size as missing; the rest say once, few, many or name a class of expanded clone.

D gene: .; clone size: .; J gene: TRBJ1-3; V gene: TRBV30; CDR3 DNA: TGTGCCTGGGGACTTTCCTTAAACACCATATATTTT; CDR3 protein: CAWGLSLNTIYF
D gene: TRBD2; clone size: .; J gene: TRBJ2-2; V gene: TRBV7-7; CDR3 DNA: TGTGCTAGCAGCCCTCGTAGCGGGAAGGGTACCGGGGAGCTGTTTTTT; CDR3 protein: CASSPRSGKGTGELFF
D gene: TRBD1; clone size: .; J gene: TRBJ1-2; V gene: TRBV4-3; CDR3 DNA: TGCGCCAGCAGCCAAGAATCCCAGGGGGCGGGTGGCTACACCTTC; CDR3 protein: CASSQESQGAGGYTF
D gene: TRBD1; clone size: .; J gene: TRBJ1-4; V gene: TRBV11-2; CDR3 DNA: TGTGCCAGCAGCTTAAGTCCCGGGGGGACAGGAGGAGAAAAACTGTTTTTT; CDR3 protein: CASSLSPGGTGGEKLFF
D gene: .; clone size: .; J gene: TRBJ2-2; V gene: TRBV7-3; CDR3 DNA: TGTGCCAGCAGCCTGATCCCCGGGGAGCTGTTTTTT; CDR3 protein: CASSLIPGELFF
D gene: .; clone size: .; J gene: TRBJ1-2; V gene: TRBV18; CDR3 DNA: TGTGCCAGCTCCGGAGACAGGAACGATGGCTACACCTTC; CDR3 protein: CASSGDRNDGYTF
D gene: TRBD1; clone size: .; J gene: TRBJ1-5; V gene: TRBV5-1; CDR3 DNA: TGCGCCAGCAGCTTGGGAGGCAGCACAGGGGTCAATCAGCCCCAGCATTTT; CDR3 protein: CASSLGGSTGVNQPQHF
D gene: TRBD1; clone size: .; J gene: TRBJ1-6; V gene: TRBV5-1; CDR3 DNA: TGCGCCAGCAGAAGTACACAGGGGACAGATTCACCCCTCCACTTT; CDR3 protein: CASRSTQGTDSPLHF
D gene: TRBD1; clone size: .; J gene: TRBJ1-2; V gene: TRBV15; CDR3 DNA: TGTGCCACCTCGGGACAGGGCTCGGCGTTGGGGTATGGCTACACCTTC; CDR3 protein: CATSGQGSALGYGYTF
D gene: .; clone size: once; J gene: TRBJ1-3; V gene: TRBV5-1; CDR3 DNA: TGCGCCAGCAGGGAGGGAACTGGAAACACCATATATTTT; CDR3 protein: CASREGTGNTIYF
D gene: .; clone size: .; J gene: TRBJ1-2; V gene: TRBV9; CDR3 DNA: TGTGCCAGCAGCTCGTACCAGGGGAGAAATGATGGCTACACCTTC; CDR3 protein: CASSSYQGRNDGYTF
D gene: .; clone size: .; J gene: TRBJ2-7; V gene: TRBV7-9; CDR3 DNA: TGTGCCAGCAGCTTAGGAGGGGGCTACGAGCAGTACTTC; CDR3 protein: CASSLGGGYEQYF
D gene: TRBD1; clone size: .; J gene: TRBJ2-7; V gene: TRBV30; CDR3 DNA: TGTGCCTGGAGCCCGCTTGGGACAGTAGGGTCCTACGAGCAGTACTTC; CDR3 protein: CAWSPLGTVGSYEQYF
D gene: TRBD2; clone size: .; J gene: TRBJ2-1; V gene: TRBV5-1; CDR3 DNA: TGCGCCAGCAGCTTTCGTCCTAGCGGGAGTTCCTACAATGAGCAGTTCTTC; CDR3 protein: CASSFRPSGSSYNEQFF
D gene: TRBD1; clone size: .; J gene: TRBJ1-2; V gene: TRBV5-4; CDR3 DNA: TGTGCCAGCAGCGTCCGGGACAGAATCTATGGCTACACCTTC; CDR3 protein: CASSVRDRIYGYTF
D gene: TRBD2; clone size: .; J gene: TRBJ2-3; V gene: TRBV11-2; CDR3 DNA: TGTGCCAGCAGCCGCCCTGCGGGGGGGAGCACAGATACGCAGTATTTT; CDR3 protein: CASSRPAGGSTDTQYF
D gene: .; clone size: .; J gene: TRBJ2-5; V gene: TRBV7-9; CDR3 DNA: TGTGCCAGCAGCTTAGTAATGACGGGGGCGGAGACCCAGTACTTC; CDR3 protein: CASSLVMTGAETQYF
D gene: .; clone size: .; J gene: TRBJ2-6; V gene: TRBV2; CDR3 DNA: TGTGCCAGCAGCAAAAGAGGGGCTGGGGCCAACGTCCTGACTTTC; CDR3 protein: CASSKRGAGANVLTF
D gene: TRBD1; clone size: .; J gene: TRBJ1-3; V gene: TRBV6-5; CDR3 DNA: TGTGCCAGCAGTTATGGACAGGGGGCTTCTGGAAACACCATATATTTT; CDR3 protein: CASSYGQGASGNTIYF
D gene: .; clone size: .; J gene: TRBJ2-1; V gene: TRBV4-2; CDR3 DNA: TGTGCCAGCAGCCAAGTCAGCAATGAGCAGTTCTTC; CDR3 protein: CASSQVSNEQFF
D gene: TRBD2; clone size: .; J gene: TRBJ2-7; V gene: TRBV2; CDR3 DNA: TGTGCCAGCAGGCGGGAGGGATCCTTGGAGCAGTACTTC; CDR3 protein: CASRREGSLEQYF
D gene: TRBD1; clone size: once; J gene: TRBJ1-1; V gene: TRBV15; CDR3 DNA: TGTGCCACCAGCAGGAAGGGACAGGGGGACACTGAAGCTTTCTTT; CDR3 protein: CATSRKGQGDTEAFF
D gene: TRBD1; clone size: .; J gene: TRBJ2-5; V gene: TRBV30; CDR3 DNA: TGTGCCTGGTTGGGACAGTTTCAAGAGACCCAGTACTTC; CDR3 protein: CAWLGQFQETQYF
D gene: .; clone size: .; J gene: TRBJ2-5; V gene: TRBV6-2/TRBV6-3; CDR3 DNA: TGTGCCAGCAGTTACAGTATCTCGGGGCGTTATGAGACCCAGTACTTC; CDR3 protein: CASSYSISGRYETQYF
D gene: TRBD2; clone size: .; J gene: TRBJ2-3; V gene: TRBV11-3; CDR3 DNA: TGTGCCAGCAGCTTCTTAGCGGGGAGCACAGATACGCAGTATTTT; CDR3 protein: CASSFLAGSTDTQYF
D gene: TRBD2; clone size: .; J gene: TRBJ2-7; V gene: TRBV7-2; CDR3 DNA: TGTGCCAGCAGCTTAGGACTAGCCAGCTCCTACGAGCAGTACTTC; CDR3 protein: CASSLGLASSYEQYF
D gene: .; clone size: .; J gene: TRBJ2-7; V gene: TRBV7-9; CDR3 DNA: TGTGCCAGCAGCTTATTACCGGGACGTAACCTCTACGAGCAGTACTTC; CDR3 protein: CASSLLPGRNLYEQYF
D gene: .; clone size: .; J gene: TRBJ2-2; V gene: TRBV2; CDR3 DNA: TGTGCCAGCAGTGATGCAGGGAGAGACACCGGGGAGCTGTTTTTT; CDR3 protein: CASSDAGRDTGELFF
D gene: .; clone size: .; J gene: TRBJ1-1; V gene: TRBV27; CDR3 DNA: TGTGCCAGCAGTTTTTTGGGGGGGCGGACTGAAGCTTTCTTT; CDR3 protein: CASSFLGGRTEAFF
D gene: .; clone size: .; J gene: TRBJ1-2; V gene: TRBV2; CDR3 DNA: TGTGCCAGCAGTGAAGGGTTAGGTTCGGGTTACACCTTC; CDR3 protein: CASSEGLGSGYTF
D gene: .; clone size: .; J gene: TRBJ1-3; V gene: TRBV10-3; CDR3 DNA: TGTGCCATCAGTGAGTCAGCAGGGCTGCCTGGAAACACCATATATTTT; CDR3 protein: CAISESAGLPGNTIYF
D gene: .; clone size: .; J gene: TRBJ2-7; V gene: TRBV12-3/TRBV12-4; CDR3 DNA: TGTGCCAGCACCCTCCCTGGTTGGTACGAGCAGTACTTC; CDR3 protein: CASTLPGWYEQYF
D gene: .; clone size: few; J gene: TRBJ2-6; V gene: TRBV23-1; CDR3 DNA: TGCGCCACTAAAGCCCCACGGGGGATCCGGCCTGGGGCCAACGTCCTGACTTTC; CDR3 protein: CATKAPRGIRPGANVLTF
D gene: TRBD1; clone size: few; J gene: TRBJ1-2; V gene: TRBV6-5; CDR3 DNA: TGTGCCAGCAGTCTGGACAGGAACTATGGCTACACCTTC; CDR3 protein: CASSLDRNYGYTF
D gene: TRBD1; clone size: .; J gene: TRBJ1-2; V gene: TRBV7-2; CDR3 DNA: TGTGCCAGCAGCTTGGAGGCAGGGGGGAGGACCTTC; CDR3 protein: CASSLEAGGRTF
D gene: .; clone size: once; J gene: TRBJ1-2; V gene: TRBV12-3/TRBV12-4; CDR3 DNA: TGTGCCAGCAGTTCGGACGGATATGGCTACACCTTC; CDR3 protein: CASSSDGYGYTF
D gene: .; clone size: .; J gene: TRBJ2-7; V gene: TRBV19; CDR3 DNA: TGTGCCAGTAGTATAGCGGGATCAGTGGACTACGAGCAGTACTTC; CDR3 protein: CASSIAGSVDYEQYF
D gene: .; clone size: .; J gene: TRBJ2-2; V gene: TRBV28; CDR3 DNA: TGTGCCAGCAGTTTATATGGGGGCAGGGGAGGGGACACCGGGGAGCTGTTTTTT; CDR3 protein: CASSLYGGRGGDTGELFF
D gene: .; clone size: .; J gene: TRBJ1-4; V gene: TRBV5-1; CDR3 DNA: TGCGCCAGCAGCTTGGATCAACAGGGATCAACTAATGAAAAACTGTTTTTT; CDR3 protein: CASSLDQQGSTNEKLFF
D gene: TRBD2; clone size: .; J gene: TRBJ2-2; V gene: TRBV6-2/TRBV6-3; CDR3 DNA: TGTGCCAGCAGTTCAGGACTAGCGGATCTAACCGGGGAGCTGTTTTTT; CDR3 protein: CASSSGLADLTGELFF
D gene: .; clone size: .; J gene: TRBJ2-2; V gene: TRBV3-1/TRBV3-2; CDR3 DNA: TGTGCCAGCAGCCAGCAGGTTTCCACCGGGGAGCTGTTTTTT; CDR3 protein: CASSQQVSTGELFF
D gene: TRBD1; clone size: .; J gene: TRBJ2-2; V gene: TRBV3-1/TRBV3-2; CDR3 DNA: TGTGCCAGCAGCCAAAGACAGGGAAACACCGGGGAGCTGTTTTTT; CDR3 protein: CASSQRQGNTGELFF
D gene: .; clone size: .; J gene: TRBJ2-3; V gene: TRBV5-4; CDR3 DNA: TGTGCCAGCAGCTTCTATTCGAAGGGCACAGATACGCAGTATTTT; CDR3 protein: CASSFYSKGTDTQYF
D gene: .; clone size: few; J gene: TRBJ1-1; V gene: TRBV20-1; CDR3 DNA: TGCAGTGCTTCCTCGGCCAGAGCTTTCTTT; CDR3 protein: CSASSARAFF
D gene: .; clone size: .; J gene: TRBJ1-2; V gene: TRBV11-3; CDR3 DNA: TGTGCCAGCAGCTTAGGGCCCGGGGGTCGTGGCTACACCTTC; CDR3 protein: CASSLGPGGRGYTF
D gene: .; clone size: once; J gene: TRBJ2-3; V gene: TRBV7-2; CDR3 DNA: TGTGCCAGCAGCTTACTTCGGGATACGCAGTATTTT; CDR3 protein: CASSLLRDTQYF
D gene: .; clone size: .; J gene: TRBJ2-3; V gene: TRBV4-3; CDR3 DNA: TGCGCCAGCAGCCCGGCAGGGACAGATACGCAGTATTTT; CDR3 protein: CASSPAGTDTQYF
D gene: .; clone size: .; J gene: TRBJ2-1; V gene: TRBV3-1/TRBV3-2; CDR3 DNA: TGTGCCAGCAGCCAAGGGCGGGTGATATACAATGAGCAGTTCTTC; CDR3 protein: CASSQGRVIYNEQFF
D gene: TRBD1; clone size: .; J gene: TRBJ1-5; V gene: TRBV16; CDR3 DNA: TGTGCCAGCAGCCAATCCCCAGGGGGTGGCAATCAGCCCCAGCATTTT; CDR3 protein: CASSQSPGGGNQPQHF
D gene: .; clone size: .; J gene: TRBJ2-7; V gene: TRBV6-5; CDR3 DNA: TGTGCCAGCAGGGCCGGACAGTCCTACGAGCAGTACTTC; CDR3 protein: CASRAGQSYEQYF